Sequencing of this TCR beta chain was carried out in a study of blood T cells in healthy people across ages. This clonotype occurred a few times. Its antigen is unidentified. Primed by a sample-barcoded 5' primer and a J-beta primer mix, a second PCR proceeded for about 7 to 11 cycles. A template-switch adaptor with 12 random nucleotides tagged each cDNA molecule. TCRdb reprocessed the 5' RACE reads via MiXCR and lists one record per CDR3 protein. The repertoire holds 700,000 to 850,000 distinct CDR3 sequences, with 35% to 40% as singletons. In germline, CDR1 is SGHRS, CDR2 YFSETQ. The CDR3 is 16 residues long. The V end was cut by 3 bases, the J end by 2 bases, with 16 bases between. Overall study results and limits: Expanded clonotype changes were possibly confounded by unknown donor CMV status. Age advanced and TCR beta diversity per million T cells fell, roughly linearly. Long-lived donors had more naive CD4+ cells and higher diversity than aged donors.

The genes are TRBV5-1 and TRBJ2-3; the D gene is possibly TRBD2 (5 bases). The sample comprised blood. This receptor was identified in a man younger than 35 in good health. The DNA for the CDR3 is TGCGCCAGCAGCTCGGGCGGGTCCCCAGTCACAGATACGCAGTATTTT. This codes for CASSSGGSPVTDTQYF.